Listed here is a single TCR beta chain. A much more abundant neighbour one base away suggests this may be a read error. The data were taken from a study of regulatory T cells in long-lasting Graves disease. V lost 2 bases to trimming and J lost 8 bases, with 16 bases between them. CDR1 is SGHTA and CDR2 is FQGTGA in the germline V gene. The CDR3 is made up of 15 amino acids. The time point: newly diagnosed GD, antithyroid drugs for less than 3 months. With RNA extracted from PBMCs as input, the TCR library was made. Patients with Graves' disease were diagnosed by American Thyroid Association guidelines. The EDTA tubes were filled with 7 to 9.5 milliliters of drawn peripheral blood. Libraries of TCR beta came from iRepertoire HTBI primers plus Arm-PCR of CDR3 regions. TCRdb recomputed calls from the multiplex PCR reads with MiXCR, one row per CDR3 protein. This sample yields roughly 320,000 distinct CDR3 sequences, of which 16% are seen a single time; about 32% belongs to the top ten.

These sequences were also reported in another study, on T cells in Graves' hyperthyroidism and ophthalmopathy. That study adds: Before onset, ophthalmopathy was predicted by the model a median approximately 6.6 months earlier.

The sequence was collected from a man aged 35 to 55 with Graves disease. The rearrangement uses TRBV7-3 and TRBJ2-1, with a weak D call TRBD2 (6 bases). The input for sequencing was peripheral blood mononuclear cells (PBMCs), taken at new diagnosis, from a patient treated with antithyroid drugs. Written as DNA, the CDR3 is TGTGCCAGCAGCTTATTTGTGGCGGGGAGACATGAGCAGTTCTTC. Protein sequence: CASSLFVAGRHEQFF.